This T cell receptor beta chain was identified in a study of blood T cells in healthy people across ages. Study results and caveats: Possibly, changes in expanded clonotypes were confounded because donor CMV status was unknown. TCR beta diversity, measured per million T cells, fell in a roughly linear way with age.

There are 16 residues in the CDR3. Trimming pared 5 bases from V and 6 bases from J, leaving 19 bases between. CDR1 and CDR2 (germline): SGHTA, FQGNSA. Remarks on this clonotype: Its antigen is as yet unknown.

A J-beta primer mix and a sample-barcoded 5' primer were used in a second PCR of about 6 to 12 cycles. Sequencing recovered at least 2.5 million CDR3-containing paired-end reads from each sample. TCRdb passed the 5' RACE reads through MiXCR, listing each CDR3 protein once. There are approximately 1,700,000 distinct CDR3 sequences in the sample; roughly 43% occur only once, and 20% to 25% lies in the top ten. Sequencing input: blood. The TCR originated in a human donor in good health. The V gene is TRBV7-2, the J gene TRBJ2-2; D gene ambiguous. DNA for the CDR3: TGTGCCAGCAGCCATAACACAAAGTACCGGTCCGGGGAGCTGTTTTTT. Protein product: CASSHNTKYRSGELFF.